Each of the 7 T cell receptor beta chains below was sequenced from the same sample in a study of cytomegalovirus exposure and HLA in healthy donors (dated by TCRdb to about 2017). The library was built by means of the immunoSEQ multiplex PCR assay. For the multiplex PCR, a mixture combining 60 forward primers for TCR Vbeta segments and 13 reverse primers for TCR Jbeta segments was used. This is the immuneACCESS table as TCRdb keeps it, with only in-frame sequences that have V and J called. A part of the clones is gone; compared with another copy, unresolved V genes explain less than half, and the rest is unexplained. A total of more than 150,000 clones appear in this sample, 75% to 90% of them only once. The ten largest clones take up roughly 0.75% of the sample. The sequencing sample was made of PBMCs. The receptors stem from a woman between 18 and 30 years old in good health and CMV-seronegative.

The chain carries TRBV28 and TRBJ2-1; 13 bases align to TRBD2. V dropped 6 bases and J dropped 7; count of bases not matched to a gene: 9. The CDR3 extends over 16 amino acids. Per germline, CDR1 MDHEN and CDR2 SYDVKM. The CDR3 bases are TGTGCCAGCAGCTCTATTAGACTAGCGGGAGGTAATGAGCAGTTCTTC. Protein sequence: CASSSIRLAGGNEQFF.

This chain uses TRBV6-6 with TRBJ2-5; D not resolved. The DNA end favors TRBJ2-7, so the J call may be wrong. The CDR3 consists of 12 residues. Germline V gives CDR1 MNHNY, CDR2 SVGAGI (reference sequence). This CDR3 is CASSYSMYEQYF. The CDR3 DNA reads as TGTGCCAGCAGTTACTCGATGTACGAGCAGTACTTC.

V usage is TRBV5-1 and J usage is TRBJ2-5; D is unresolved. The V and J ends lost 0 bases and 1 base respectively, with 7 bases between them. Germline CDR1 is SGHRS and CDR2 is YFSETQ. The CDR3 runs 14 residues. CDR3: CASSLAPVQETQYF. CDR3 sequence (DNA): TGCGCCAGCAGCTTGGCTCCAGTCCAAGAGACCCAGTACTTC.

The chain recombines TRBV18 with TRBJ2-3, with D perhaps matching TRBD1 (5 bases). The CDR3 loop spans 16 amino acids. Germline CDR1 and CDR2: KGHSH and LQKENI. With 3 bases removed from V and 1 base from J, the gap between germline ends came to 14 bases. CDR3 region: CASSPPIGAGTDTQYF. The CDR3 DNA sequence: TGTGCCAGCTCACCGCCGATTGGGGCGGGCACAGATACGCAGTATTTT.

V usage is TRBV18 and J usage is TRBJ1-1, with 8 nucleotides matching TRBD1. The CDR3 is made up of 15 amino acids. Germline-derived CDR1 and CDR2 are KGHSH and LQKENI. V was clipped by 3 bases and J by 3 bases; unmatched bases: 6. CDR3: CASSPRGQGDTEAFF. CDR3 DNA: TGTGCCAGCTCACCCAGGGGGCAAGGGGACACTGAAGCTTTCTTT.

This clone came up a few times. V gene TRBV29-1 combines with J gene TRBJ1-5; tentatively, D is TRBD1 (6 bases). The V end lost 6 bases, the J end lost 5 bases, and 11 bases lay between the germline ends. This CDR3 has 12 residues. CDR1 is SQVTM, CDR2 ANQGSEA, per germline. CDR3 loop: CSVRGGDQPQHF. In DNA, the CDR3 is TGCAGCGTGAGGGGGGGGGATCAGCCCCAGCATTTT. The full variable domain, with the rest looked up from reference TRBV29-1 and TRBJ1-5, is SAVISQKPSRDICQRGTSLTIQCQVDSQVTMMFWYRQQPGQSLTLIATANQGSEATYESGFVIDKFPISRPNLTFSTLTVSNMSPEDSSIYLCSVRGGDQPQHFGDGTRLSIL.

V usage is TRBV5-8 and J usage is TRBJ2-7; D may be TRBD1 (6 bases). The germline CDR1 and CDR2 sequences are SGHTS and YDEGEE. The CDR3 is 17 amino acids. Between the trimmed V and J ends, which lost 3 bases and 1 base, there was a span of 20 bases. The CDR3 sequence: CASSWGRGQELSYEQYF. Here the CDR3 DNA reads TGTGCCAGCAGCTGGGGGCGTGGGCAGGAACTATCCTACGAGCAGTACTTC.